The 22 T cell receptor beta chains below were found in one sample sequenced in a study of CD8+ T cells in alopecia areata. Extracted RNA was reverse transcribed, and the resulting cDNA served as sequencing template. Clones were sequenced by immunoSEQ multiplex PCR, and TCRdb holds only the in-frame ones, with some missing. Counted here are roughly 120,000 clones, approximately 52% occurring once; the ten biggest clones make up roughly 30%. Described treatment: oral pan-JAK inhibitor, 5-10 mg twice daily. The source was CD8+ T cells sorted from blood, collected at week 4, from a patient treated with tofacitinib. These receptors all come from a human donor with alopecia areata.

The sample holds one count of this clone. The genes are TRBV2 and TRBJ2-1; D call uncertain. With 1 base removed from V and 6 bases from J, the gap between germline ends came to 7 bases. Germline CDR1 is SNHLY and CDR2 is FYNNEI. The CDR3 extends over 13 amino acids. The CDR3 nucleotides read TGTGCCAGCAGTGAAGGTCTAGGCAATGAGCAGTTCTTC. Encoded protein: CASSEGLGNEQFF.

The J gene is TRBJ2-7, the V gene TRBV2; 7 bases match TRBD1. The V gene end was trimmed by 6 bases and the J gene end by 2 bases; junction bases not matched to a gene: 7. CDR1 and CDR2 (germline): SNHLY, FYNNEI. The CDR3 loop spans 14 amino acids. Written as DNA, the CDR3 is TGTGCCAGCAGCGGGACAGCTAGTCCCTACGAGCAGTACTTC. Protein sequence: CASSGTASPYEQYF.

V and J are TRBV5-6 and TRBJ1-1, with D possibly TRBD1 on 6 matching bases. The CDR3 extends over 14 amino acids. V shed 0 bases and J shed 1 base, with 7 bases lying between them. Per the germline V gene, CDR1 is SGHDT and CDR2 is YYEEEE. The CDR3 coding sequence is TGTGCCAGCAGCTTGGAAGGGGGGAACACTGAAGCTTTCTTT. It specifies CASSLEGGNTEAFF.

The CDR3 protein is CSVGRLHNEQFF. The CDR3 nucleotides are TGCAGCGTTGGCAGGTTGCACAATGAGCAGTTCTTC. The J gene is TRBJ2-1, the V gene TRBV29-1; D remains ambiguous. The CDR3 contains 12 residues. Germline loops: CDR1 SQVTM, CDR2 ANQGSEA. Trimming stripped 4 bases from V and 5 bases from J, with 9 bases between.

The chain uses TRBV4-1 and TRBJ2-7; TRBD1 matches 11 bases. V lost 4 bases to trimming and J lost 5 bases; unmatched junction nucleotides: 10. CDR3 length: 16 residues. Germline CDR1 MGHRA, CDR2 YSYEKL. The CDR3 reads CASSLRDRGNPNEQYF. DNA of the CDR3: TGCGCCAGCAGCCTCCGGGACAGGGGGAACCCCAACGAGCAGTACTTC.

This chain connects TRBV29-1 to TRBJ1-1; no firm D call. CDR3 size: 12 residues. V was clipped by 7 bases and J by 1 base, with 10 bases between them. The germline V gene has CDR1 SQVTM and CDR2 ANQGSEA. CDR3 sequence: CSGRRENTEAFF. CDR3 coding DNA: TGCAGCGGGAGGAGGGAGAACACTGAAGCTTTCTTT.

This clone was counted a few times. The rearrangement uses TRBV29-1 and TRBJ1-2; the match to TRBD1 covers 11 bases. Germline lookup yields CDR1 SQVTM and CDR2 ANQGSEA. The ends lost 8 bases at V and 3 bases at J; junction bases unmatched: 14. The CDR3 sequence is 16 residues long. CDR3 DNA sequence: TGCAGCTATGTTTACCTCTGGACAGGGGGCGACTATGGCTACACCTTC. Protein sequence: CSYVYLWTGGDYGYTF.

This clone occurred a few times. The V call is TRBV7-8, the J call TRBJ2-1; 9 bases line up with TRBD1. Germline V gene lookup returns CDR1 SGHVS and CDR2 FQNEAQ. The CDR3 consists of 14 residues. J lost 5 bases, V lost 3 bases, and 2 bases had no gene match. The CDR3 here is CASSFGTGNNEQFF. CDR3 DNA: TGTGCCAGCAGCTTCGGGACAGGGAACAATGAGCAGTTCTTC.

This clone has more than one count but fewer than ten. The rearrangement uses TRBV13 and TRBJ1-1; tentatively, D is TRBD1 (5 bases). V lost 4 bases, J lost 8 bases, and 14 bases lay in between. This CDR3 contains 13 residues. CDR1 PRHDT and CDR2 FYEKMQ come from the germline V gene (reference sequence). CDR3 sequence: CASSSAAGGEAFF. The CDR3 DNA follows: TGTGCCAGCAGCTCGGCAGCGGGGGGAGAAGCTTTCTTT.

This clone came up a few times. The V and J genes are TRBV27 and TRBJ2-6; D is ambiguous. Germline V gene lookup returns CDR1 MNHEY and CDR2 SMNVEV (reference sequence). This CDR3 region has 17 residues. The V and J ends lost 1 base and 0 bases respectively, with 10 bases between them. The CDR3 nucleotides read TGTGCCAGCAGTTTATTCCCCATCCCCTCTGGGGCCAACGTCCTGACTTTC. The encoded protein is CASSLFPIPSGANVLTF.

This chain uses TRBV25-1 with TRBJ1-2; D gene unclear. The CDR3 has 13 residues. Trimming stripped 7 bases from V and 4 bases from J, with 13 bases between. Germline V gene data show CDR1 as MGHDK and CDR2 as SYGVNS. The CDR3 nucleotides are TGTGCCAGCATGAGAGCGGACTCCTATGGCTACACCTTC. Residues: CASMRADSYGYTF.

This clone was observed a single time. The V and J genes are TRBV16 and TRBJ2-7, with TRBD1 identical over 7 bases. The germline V gene encodes CDR1 KGHSY and CDR2 FQNENV. After removal of 2 bases from V and 3 bases from J, the junction contained 7 bases not matched to a gene. The CDR3 sequence is 15 residues long. The CDR3 bases are TGTGCCAGCAGCCAAGACCGGGACAGCTTCTACGAGCAGTACTTC. Translated, it gives CASSQDRDSFYEQYF.

The chain has TRBV29-1 and TRBJ2-2, with 12 nucleotides matching TRBD2. The V gene end was trimmed by 8 bases and the J gene end by 3 bases; junction bases not matched to a gene: 10. This CDR3 region has 16 residues. Germline V lookup: CDR1 SQVTM, CDR2 ANQGSEA. The CDR3 reads CSFTSGGSSYTGELFF. The CDR3 bases are TGCAGCTTTACTAGCGGGGGGTCTTCTTACACCGGGGAGCTGTTTTTT.

The chain couples TRBV4-1 to TRBJ2-1; TRBD2 aligns across 7 bases. The CDR3 contains 14 residues. CDR1 is MGHRA and CDR2 is YSYEKL in the germline V gene. J gave up 3 bases and V 2 bases, and 1 base lay outside the gene matches. The CDR3 nucleotides read TGCGCCAGCAGCCAACTAGCGGACTACAATGAGCAGTTCTTC. The encoded protein is CASSQLADYNEQFF.

The genes are TRBV2 and TRBJ2-5; no definite D call. With 4 bases removed from V and 5 bases from J, the gap between germline ends came to 14 bases. Germline CDR1 and CDR2: SNHLY and FYNNEI. The CDR3 contains 14 residues. CDR3 in amino acids: CASSVLGPGETQYF. The CDR3 DNA follows: TGTGCCAGCAGTGTGCTTGGACCTGGGGAGACCCAGTACTTC.

This chain connects TRBV27 to TRBJ1-1; no reliable D call. This CDR3 has 10 amino acids. Germline assignment: CDR1 MNHEY and CDR2 SMNVEV (reference sequence). With 8 bases removed from V and 6 bases from J, the gap between germline ends came to 7 bases. CDR3 nucleotide sequence: TGTGCCAGCGGTAGGCCTGAAGCTTTCTTT. This encodes CASGRPEAFF.

This clone was seen more than once but under ten times. This chain connects TRBV9 to TRBJ1-4, with 7 bases matching TRBD1. Unmatched junction bases numbered 7, after V lost 1 base and J lost 7 bases. Germline CDR1 reads SGDLS; CDR2 reads YYNGEE. The CDR3 runs 15 residues. The CDR3 protein is CASSVLGDSGEKLFF. The CDR3 nucleotides read TGTGCCAGCAGCGTACTAGGGGACAGCGGTGAAAAACTGTTTTTT.

V and J are TRBV7-9 and TRBJ2-2; D is unclear. The ends were cut back, 5 bases at V and 7 bases at J, with 17 bases in the middle. Germline CDR1 reads SEHNR; CDR2 reads FQNEAQ (reference sequence). The CDR3 extends over 15 amino acids. CDR3 loop: CASSPPTRTYGELFF. CDR3 DNA sequence: TGTGCCAGCAGCCCCCCTACCCGGACCTACGGGGAGCTGTTTTTT.

The chain carries TRBV13 and TRBJ1-2; no reliable D call. V was pared by 3 bases and J by 4 bases, with 15 bases between. The CDR3 consists of 15 residues. The germline V gene has CDR1 PRHDT and CDR2 FYEKMQ (reference sequence). The CDR3 reads CASSFPPPDCYGYTF. CDR3 DNA: TGTGCCAGCAGCTTCCCCCCGCCGGATTGCTATGGCTACACCTTC.

The CDR3 reads CASGGETQYF. In DNA, the CDR3 is TGTGCCAGCGGTGGAGAGACCCAGTACTTC. The chain employs TRBV5-6 and TRBJ2-5; D gene unclear. The CDR3 length is 10 residues. Per germline, CDR1 SGHDT and CDR2 YYEEEE. Trimming removed 7 bases from V and 4 bases from J, with 5 bases in between.

This rearrangement joins TRBV7-3 to TRBJ2-1, with D possibly TRBD2 on 6 matching bases. The CDR3 loop spans 13 amino acids. Germline CDR1 reads SGHTA; CDR2 reads FQGTGA. Trimming removed 3 bases at V and 7 bases at J, with 10 bases between. The CDR3 reads CASSLEAGNEQFF. The CDR3, as DNA: TGTGCCAGCAGCTTGGAAGCGGGTAATGAGCAGTTCTTC.

The CDR3: CSVRQQNSYEQYF. The CDR3 DNA sequence: TGCAGCGTGCGCCAACAGAACTCCTACGAGCAGTACTTC. The rearrangement links TRBV29-1 to TRBJ2-7, with no clear D. The CDR3 contains 13 residues. V dropped 6 bases and J dropped 0 bases, with 12 bases sitting between them. Germline CDR1 and CDR2: SQVTM and ANQGSEA.